This T cell receptor (beta chain) was retrieved from a study of neoadjuvant anti-PD-1 for oral cavity cancer. This table comes from immunoSEQ multiplex PCR, and its TCRdb copy is limited to in-frame clones, with some not included. Of roughly 13,000 clones in the sample, roughly three fifths were seen once. CDR1 MGHRA and CDR2 YSYEKL come from the germline V gene. The CDR3 extends over 11 amino acids. The V end lost 5 bases, the J end lost 6 bases, and 8 bases lay between the germline ends. This clone was observed a few times. The receptor comes from a person aged 35-79 years with oral cavity squamous cell carcinoma. The sample here was PBMCs, taken before nivolumab (anti-PD-1) treatment. The chain recombines TRBV4-1 with TRBJ2-7; D gene ambiguous. The CDR3 nucleotides are TGCGCCAGCAGCGATCTGCCCGAGCAGTACTTC. Translated, it gives CASSDLPEQYF.